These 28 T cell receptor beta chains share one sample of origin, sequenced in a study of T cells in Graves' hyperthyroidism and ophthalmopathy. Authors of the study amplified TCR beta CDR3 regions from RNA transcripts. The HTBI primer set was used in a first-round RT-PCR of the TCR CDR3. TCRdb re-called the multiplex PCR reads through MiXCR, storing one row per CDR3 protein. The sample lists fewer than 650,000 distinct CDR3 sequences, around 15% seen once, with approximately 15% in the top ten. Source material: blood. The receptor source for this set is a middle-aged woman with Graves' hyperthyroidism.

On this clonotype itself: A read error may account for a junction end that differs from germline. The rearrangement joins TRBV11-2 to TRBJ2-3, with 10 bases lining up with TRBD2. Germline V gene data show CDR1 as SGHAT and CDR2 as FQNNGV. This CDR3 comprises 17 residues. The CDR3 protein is CASGLLLSGRSTDTRYF. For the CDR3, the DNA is TGTGCCAGCGGCTTATTACTTAGCGGGAGGAGCACAGATACGCGGTATTTT.

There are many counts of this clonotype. CDR3 in DNA: TGTGCCAGCAGCTTATGGGCCGATAGCAATCAGCCCCAGCATTTT. Translating it yields CASSLWADSNQPQHF. The chain links TRBV7-2 to TRBJ1-5; no clear D. This CDR3 region has 15 residues. V lost 2 bases, J lost 0 bases, and 8 bases lay in between. CDR1 is SGHTA, CDR2 FQGNSA, per germline. Variable domain in full (rest from reference TRBV7-2 and TRBJ1-5): GAGVSQSPSNKVTEKGKDVELRCDPISGHTALYWYRQSLGQGLEFLIYFQGNSAPDKSGLPSDRFSAERTGGSVSTLTIQRTQQEDSAVYLCASSLWADSNQPQHFGDGTRLSIL.

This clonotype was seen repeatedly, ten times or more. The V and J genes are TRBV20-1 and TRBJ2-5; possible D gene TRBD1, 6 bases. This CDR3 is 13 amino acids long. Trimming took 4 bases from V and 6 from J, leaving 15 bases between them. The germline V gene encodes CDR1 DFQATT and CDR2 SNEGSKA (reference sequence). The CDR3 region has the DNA TGCAGTGCTACGCAACAGGGATGGAAGACCCAGTACTTC. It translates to CSATQQGWKTQYF.

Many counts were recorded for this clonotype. CDR3 bases: TGCGCCAGCAGTGAGGGAGGGAGTGCAGATACGCAGTATTTT. Residues: CASSEGGSADTQYF. The chain carries TRBV10-1 and TRBJ2-3; possibly TRBD2 for D (6 bases). Per germline, CDR1 WNHNN and CDR2 SYGVQD (reference sequence). V dropped 2 bases and J dropped 4 bases, with 10 bases sitting between them. This CDR3 has 14 residues.

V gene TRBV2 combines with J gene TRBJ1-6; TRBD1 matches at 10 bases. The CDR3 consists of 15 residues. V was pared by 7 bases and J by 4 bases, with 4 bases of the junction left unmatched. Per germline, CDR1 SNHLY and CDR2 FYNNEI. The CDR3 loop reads CASIPGQGYNSPLHF. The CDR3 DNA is TGTGCCAGCATCCCGGGACAGGGGTATAATTCACCCCTCCACTTT.

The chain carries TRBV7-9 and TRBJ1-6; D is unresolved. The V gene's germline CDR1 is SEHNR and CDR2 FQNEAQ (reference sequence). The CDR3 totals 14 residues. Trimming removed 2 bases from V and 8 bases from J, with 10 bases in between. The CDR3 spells CASSLNWADSPLHF. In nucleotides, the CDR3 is TGTGCCAGCAGCTTAAATTGGGCAGATTCACCCCTCCACTTT. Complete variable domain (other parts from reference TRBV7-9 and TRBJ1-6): DTGVSQNPRHKITKRGQNVTFRCDPISEHNRLYWYRQTLGQGPEFLTYFQNEAQLEKSRLLSDRFSAERPKGSFSTLEIQRTEQGDSAMYLCASSLNWADSPLHFGNGTRLTVT.

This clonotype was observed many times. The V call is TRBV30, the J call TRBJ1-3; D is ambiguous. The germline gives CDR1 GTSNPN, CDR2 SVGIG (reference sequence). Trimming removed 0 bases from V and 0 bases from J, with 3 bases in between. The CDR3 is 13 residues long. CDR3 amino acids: CAWSVLSGNTIYF. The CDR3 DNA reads TGTGCCTGGAGTGTACTCTCTGGAAACACCATATATTTT.

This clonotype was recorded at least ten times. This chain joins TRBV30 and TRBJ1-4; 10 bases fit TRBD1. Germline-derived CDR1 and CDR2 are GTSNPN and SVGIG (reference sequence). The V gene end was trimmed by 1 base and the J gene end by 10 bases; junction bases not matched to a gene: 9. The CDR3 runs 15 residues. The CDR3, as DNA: TGTGCCTGGAGTGCGGGGGACAGGGGAGATGGAAAACTGTTTTTT. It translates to CAWSAGDRGDGKLFF.

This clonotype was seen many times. The CDR3 region is CASSPSGNLNTEAFF. The CDR3 DNA is TGTGCCAGCAGTCCCTCTGGCAACCTGAACACTGAAGCTTTCTTT. The V call is TRBV27, the J call TRBJ1-1; D gene ambiguous. There are 15 residues in the CDR3. Germline CDR1 is MNHEY and CDR2 is SMNVEV (reference sequence). Trimming stripped 5 bases from V and 0 bases from J, with 13 bases between.

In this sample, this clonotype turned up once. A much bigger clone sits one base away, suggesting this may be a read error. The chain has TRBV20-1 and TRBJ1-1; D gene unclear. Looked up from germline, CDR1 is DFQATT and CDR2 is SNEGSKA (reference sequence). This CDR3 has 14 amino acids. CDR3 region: CSARAGVGNTEASF. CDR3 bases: TGCAGTGCCCGGGCGGGAGTAGGGAACACTGAAGCTTCCTTT.

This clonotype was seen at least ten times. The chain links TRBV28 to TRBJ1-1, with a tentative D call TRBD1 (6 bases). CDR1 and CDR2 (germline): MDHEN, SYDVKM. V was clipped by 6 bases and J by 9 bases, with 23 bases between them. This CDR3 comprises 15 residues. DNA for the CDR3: TGTGCCAGCAGCCAGGGGTCCACTGGAATAACCAAAGCTTTCTTT. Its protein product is CASSQGSTGITKAFF.

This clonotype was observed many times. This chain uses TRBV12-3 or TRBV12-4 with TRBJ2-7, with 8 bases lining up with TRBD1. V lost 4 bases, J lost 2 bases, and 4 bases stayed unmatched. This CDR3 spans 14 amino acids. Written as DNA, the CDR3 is TGTGCCAGCAGTTCCAGGGGGCAGACCTACGAGCAGTACTTC. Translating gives CASSSRGQTYEQYF.

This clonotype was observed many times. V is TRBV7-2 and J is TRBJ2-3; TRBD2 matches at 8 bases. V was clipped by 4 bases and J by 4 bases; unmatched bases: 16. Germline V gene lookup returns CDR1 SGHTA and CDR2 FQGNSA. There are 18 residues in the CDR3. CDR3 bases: TGTGCCAGCAGCTACACCTCCTTTAGCGGGAAAGAGTCAGATACGCAGTATTTT. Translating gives CASSYTSFSGKESDTQYF.

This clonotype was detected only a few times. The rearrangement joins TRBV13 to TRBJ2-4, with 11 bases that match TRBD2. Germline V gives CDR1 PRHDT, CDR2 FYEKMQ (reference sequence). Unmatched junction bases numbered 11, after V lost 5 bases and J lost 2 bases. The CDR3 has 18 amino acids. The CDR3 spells CASSTLAGEYGTKNIQYF. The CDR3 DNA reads TGTGCCAGCAGCACACTAGCGGGAGAATACGGTACCAAAAACATTCAGTACTTC.

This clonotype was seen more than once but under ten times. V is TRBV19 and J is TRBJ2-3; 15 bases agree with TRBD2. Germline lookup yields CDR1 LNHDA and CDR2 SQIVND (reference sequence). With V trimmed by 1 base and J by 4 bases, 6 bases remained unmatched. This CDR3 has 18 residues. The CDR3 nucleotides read TGTGCCAGTAGTATAGGCCGCCGGACTAGCGGGAGGGCAGATACGCAGTATTTT. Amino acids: CASSIGRRTSGRADTQYF.

This chain's CDR3 is CASSLQGNLNQPQHF. DNA for the CDR3: TGTGCCAGCAGCTTGCAGGGAAACCTAAATCAGCCCCAGCATTTT. This chain uses TRBV5-6 with TRBJ1-5; perhaps TRBD1 as D (5 bases). CDR1 is SGHDT, CDR2 YYEEEE, per germline. The CDR3 extends over 15 amino acids. Trimming stripped 1 base from V and 4 bases from J, with 12 bases between.

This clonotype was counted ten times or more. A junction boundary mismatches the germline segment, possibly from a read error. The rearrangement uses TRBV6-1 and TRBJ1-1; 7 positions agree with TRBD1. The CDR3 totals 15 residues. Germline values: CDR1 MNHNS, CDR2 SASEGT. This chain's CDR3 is CASSEDRQGYTGAFF. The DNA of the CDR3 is TGTGCCAGCAGTGAGGACAGGCAAGGATATACTGGAGCTTTCTTT.

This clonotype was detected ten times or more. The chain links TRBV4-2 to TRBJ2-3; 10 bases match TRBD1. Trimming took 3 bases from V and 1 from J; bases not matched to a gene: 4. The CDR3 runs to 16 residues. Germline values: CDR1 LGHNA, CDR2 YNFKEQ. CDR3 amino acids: CASSQAGTGGTDTQYF. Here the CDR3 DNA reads TGTGCCAGCAGCCAGGCCGGGACAGGGGGCACAGATACGCAGTATTTT.

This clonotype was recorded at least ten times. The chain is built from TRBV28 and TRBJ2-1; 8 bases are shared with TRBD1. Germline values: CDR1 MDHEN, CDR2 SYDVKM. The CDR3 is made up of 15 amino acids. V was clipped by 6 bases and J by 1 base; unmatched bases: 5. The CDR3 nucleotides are TGTGCCAGCAGCCCCAGGGGGCTATCCTACAATGAGCAGTTCTTC. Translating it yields CASSPRGLSYNEQFF. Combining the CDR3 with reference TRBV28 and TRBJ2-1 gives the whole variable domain DVKVTQSSRYLVKRTGEKVFLECVQDMDHENMFWYRQDPGLGLRLIYFSYDVKMKEKGDIPEGYSVSREKKERFSLILESASTNQTSMYLCASSPRGLSYNEQFFGPGTRLTVL.

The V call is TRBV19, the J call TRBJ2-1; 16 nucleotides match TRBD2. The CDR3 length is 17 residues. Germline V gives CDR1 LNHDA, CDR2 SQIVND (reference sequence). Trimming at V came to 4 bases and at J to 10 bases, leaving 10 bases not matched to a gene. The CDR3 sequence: CASSTTGTSGRAGEQFF. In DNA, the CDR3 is TGTGCCAGTAGTACAACCGGGACTAGCGGGAGGGCCGGCGAGCAGTTCTTC.

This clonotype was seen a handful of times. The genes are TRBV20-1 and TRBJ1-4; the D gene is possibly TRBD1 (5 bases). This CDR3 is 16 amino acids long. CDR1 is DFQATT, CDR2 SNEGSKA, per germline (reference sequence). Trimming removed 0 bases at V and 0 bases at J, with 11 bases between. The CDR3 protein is CSARDLGAATNEKLFF. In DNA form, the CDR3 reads TGCAGTGCTAGAGATCTAGGGGCAGCAACTAATGAAAAACTGTTTTTT.

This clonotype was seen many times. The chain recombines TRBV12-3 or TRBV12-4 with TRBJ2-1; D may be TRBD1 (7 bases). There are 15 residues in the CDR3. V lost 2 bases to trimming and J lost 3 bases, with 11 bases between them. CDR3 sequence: CASSLRGTVYNEQFF. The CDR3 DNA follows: TGTGCCAGCAGTTTACGCGGGACAGTCTACAATGAGCAGTTCTTC.

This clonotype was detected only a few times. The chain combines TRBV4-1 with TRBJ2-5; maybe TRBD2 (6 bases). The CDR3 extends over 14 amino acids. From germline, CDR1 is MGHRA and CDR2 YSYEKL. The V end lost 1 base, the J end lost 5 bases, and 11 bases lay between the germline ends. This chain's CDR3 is CASSQVGGEETQYF. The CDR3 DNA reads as TGCGCCAGCAGCCAAGTGGGCGGGGAGGAGACCCAGTACTTC.

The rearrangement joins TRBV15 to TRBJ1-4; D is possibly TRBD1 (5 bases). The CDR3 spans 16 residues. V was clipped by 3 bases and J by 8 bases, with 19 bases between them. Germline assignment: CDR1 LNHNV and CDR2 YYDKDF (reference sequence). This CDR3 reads CATSSTSGTLLEKLFF. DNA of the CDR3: TGTGCCACCAGCAGTACCTCCGGGACCCTCTTGGAAAAACTGTTTTTT.

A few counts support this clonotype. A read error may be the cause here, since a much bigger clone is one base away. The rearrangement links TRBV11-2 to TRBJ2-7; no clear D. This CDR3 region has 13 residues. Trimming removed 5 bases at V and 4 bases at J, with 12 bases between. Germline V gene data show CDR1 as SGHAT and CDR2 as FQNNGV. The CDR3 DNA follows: TGTGCCAGCAGCCGTGAAGGGCTATACGAGCAGTACTTC. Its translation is CASSREGLYEQYF. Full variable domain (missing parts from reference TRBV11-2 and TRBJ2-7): EAGVAQSPRYKIIEKRQSVAFWCNPISGHATLYWYQQILGQGPKLLIQFQNNGVVDDSQLPKDRFSAERLKGVDSTLKIQPAKLEDSAVYLCASSREGLYEQYFGPGTRLTVT.

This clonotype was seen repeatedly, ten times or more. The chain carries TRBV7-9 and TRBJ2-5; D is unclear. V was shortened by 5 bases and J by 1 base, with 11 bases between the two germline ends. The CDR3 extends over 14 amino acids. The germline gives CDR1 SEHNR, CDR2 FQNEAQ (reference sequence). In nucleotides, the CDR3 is TGTGCCAGCAGCGAGACGTCAGTCCAAGAGACCCAGTACTTC. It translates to CASSETSVQETQYF.

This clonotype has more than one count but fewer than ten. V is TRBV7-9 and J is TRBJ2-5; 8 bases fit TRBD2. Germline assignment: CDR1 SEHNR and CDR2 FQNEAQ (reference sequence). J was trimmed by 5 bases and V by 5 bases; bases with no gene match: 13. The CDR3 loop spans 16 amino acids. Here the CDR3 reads CASSLLLAEITETQYF. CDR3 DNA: TGTGCCAGCAGCCTCTTACTAGCGGAAATAACGGAGACCCAGTACTTC.

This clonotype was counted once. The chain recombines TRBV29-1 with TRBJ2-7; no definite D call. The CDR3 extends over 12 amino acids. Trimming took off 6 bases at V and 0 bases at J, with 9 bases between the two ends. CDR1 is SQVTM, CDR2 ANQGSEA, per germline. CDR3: CSVYISSYEQYF. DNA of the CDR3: TGCAGCGTGTATATTAGCTCCTACGAGCAGTACTTC.